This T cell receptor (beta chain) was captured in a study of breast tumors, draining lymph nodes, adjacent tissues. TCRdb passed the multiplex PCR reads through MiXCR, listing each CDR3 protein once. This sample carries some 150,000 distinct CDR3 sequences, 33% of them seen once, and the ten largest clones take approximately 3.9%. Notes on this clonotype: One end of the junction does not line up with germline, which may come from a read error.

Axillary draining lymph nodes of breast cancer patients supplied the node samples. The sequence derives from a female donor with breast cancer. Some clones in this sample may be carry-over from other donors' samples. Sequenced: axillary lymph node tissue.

In DNA form, the CDR3 reads TGTGCCGGCAGCAAAGAGGTCGGGGGAGTCACCGGGGAGCTGTTTTTT. Translation gives CAGSKEVGGVTGELFF. The J gene is TRBJ2-2, the V gene TRBV2; D is possibly TRBD2 (6 bases). This CDR3 region has 16 residues. Germline V gene sequence: CDR1 SNHLY, CDR2 FYNNEI.